This TCR beta chain was sequenced for a study of blood T cell repertoires in COVID-19. In the study overall: Acute and convalescent COVID-19 specimens originated in the United States, Italy and Spain. Sources were T cells, B-cell-depleted T cells, or PBMCs; the material itself was cDNA or gDNA.

CDR1 is LGHNT and CDR2 is FRNRAP in the germline V gene. The CDR3 has 16 amino acids. With 4 bases clipped from V and 0 bases from J, the junction kept 4 bases outside the gene matches. As processed by the authors: For nucleated cells, counts were estimated from reference gene primer amplification. Profiling relied on immunoSEQ multiplex PCR, and the TCRdb table lists in-frame clones only, not all of them. V and J calls and clone size are those listed in that table; D and trimming were worked out from the DNA. The data contain roughly 280,000 clones, around 90% of them seen just once; the ten biggest clones take up roughly 2.2%.

The specimen was peripheral blood. This chain uses TRBV12-5 with TRBJ2-2; 8 bases fit TRBD2. The origin of this receptor is a man in his fifties or sixties with acute or convalescent COVID-19. In DNA, the CDR3 is TGTGCTAGTGGTTCAGGGACTAGTTCGAACACCGGGGAGCTGTTTTTT. Protein: CASGSGTSSNTGELFF.